Below are 8 T cell receptor beta chains sequenced from a single sample in a study of control samples from healthy donors and cancer patients. The table came from immunoSEQ multiplex PCR; TCRdb's copy has only in-frame clones and leaves some out. The profile shows about 92,000 clones, roughly 86% of them singletons. Material for sequencing was blood. The receptors originated from a woman aged 60-75 years in good health.

The chain joins TRBV6-2 or TRBV6-3 to TRBJ2-3; 14 positions match TRBD2. This CDR3 region has 18 residues. J was trimmed by 0 bases and V by 6 bases; bases with no gene match: 8. Germline CDR1 reads MNHEY; CDR2 reads SVGEGT. CDR3 sequence: CASSGLAGGSPSTDTQYF. The CDR3 DNA follows: TGTGCCAGCAGCGGACTAGCGGGGGGTTCTCCTAGCACAGATACGCAGTATTTT.

This CDR3 reads CASSMVWGSEQFF. The CDR3 DNA follows: TGTGCCAGCAGCATGGTCTGGGGAAGCGAGCAGTTCTTC. The genes are TRBV12-3 or TRBV12-4 and TRBJ2-1; no definite D call. The V and J ends lost 6 bases and 10 bases respectively, with 16 bases between them. CDR3 length equals 13 residues.

The chain combines TRBV12-3 or TRBV12-4 with TRBJ1-2; D is ambiguous. Trimming took 6 bases from V and 5 from J, leaving 13 bases between them. This CDR3 spans 13 amino acids. CDR3 DNA sequence: TGTGCCAGCAGCCGAAGCGGTGGGTATGGCTACACCTTC. It translates to CASSRSGGYGYTF.

The rearrangement links TRBV5-8 to TRBJ1-5, with 7 bases matching TRBD1. The germline V gene encodes CDR1 SGHTS and CDR2 YDEGEE. The length of the CDR3 is 16 residues. Trimming cost V 3 bases and J 3 bases; bases outside gene matches: 9. CDR3 sequence: CASSSRQGSYNQPQHF. The DNA for the CDR3 is TGTGCCAGCAGCTCAAGACAGGGCTCGTACAATCAGCCCCAGCATTTT.

V gene TRBV18 combines with J gene TRBJ1-6; 8 bases match TRBD1. With 3 bases clipped from V and 10 bases from J, the junction kept 5 bases outside the gene matches. CDR1 and CDR2 (germline): KGHSH, LQKENI. This CDR3 contains 14 residues. CDR3 DNA: TGTGCCAGCTCACCCGGACAGGGAGGCTCACCCCTCCACTTT. The encoded protein is CASSPGQGGSPLHF.

The chain recombines TRBV6-2 or TRBV6-3 with TRBJ1-2; D ambiguous. This CDR3 spans 14 amino acids. Germline V CDR1 and CDR2: MNHEY, SVGEGT. V gave up 3 bases and J gave up 1 base, with 9 bases separating them. The CDR3 reads CASSYLGFNYGYTF. The CDR3 bases are TGTGCCAGCAGTTATTTAGGATTTAACTATGGCTACACCTTC.

The chain employs TRBV12-3 or TRBV12-4 and TRBJ2-3, with 10 positions matching TRBD2. V lost 10 bases and J lost 6; bases outside the gene matches: 7. The CDR3 is 13 residues long. Here the CDR3 reads CATRLAGIDTQYF. The CDR3 DNA is TGTGCCACCCGACTAGCGGGTATCGATACGCAGTATTTT.

V is TRBV12-3 or TRBV12-4 and J is TRBJ2-3; possible D gene TRBD1, 5 bases. Trimming took 2 bases from V and 5 from J, leaving 8 bases between them. The CDR3 is 13 amino acids. The CDR3 is CASSLRGGDTQYF. The CDR3 DNA sequence: TGTGCCAGCAGTTTAAGGGGTGGAGATACGCAGTATTTT.